The 18 T cell receptor beta chains given below trace back to one sample, sequenced in a study of long-term antiretroviral therapy in people with HIV. At the survey level, the v3.0 immunoSEQ assay was run. Produced via immunoSEQ multiplex PCR; TCRdb's table is partial and in-frame only. The sample lists roughly 42,000 clones, approximately 86% seen once, with roughly 5% in the top ten. The starting material was unsorted PBMCs, obtained 0.1 years before starting antiretroviral therapy. The receptors come from a woman between 50 and 59 years old with HIV.

The rearrangement joins TRBV12-5 to TRBJ2-1; possible D gene TRBD1, 5 bases. The V end lost 5 bases, the J end lost 6 bases, and 17 bases lay between the germline ends. Germline assignment: CDR1 LGHNT and CDR2 FRNRAP. The CDR3 runs to 15 residues. The CDR3: CASGPGRVNSNEQFF. The CDR3 DNA reads TGTGCTAGTGGTCCGGGCAGGGTTAACAGCAATGAGCAGTTCTTC.

The rearrangement uses TRBV5-4 and TRBJ2-6; tentatively, D is TRBD1 (6 bases). Per the germline V gene, CDR1 is SGHNT and CDR2 is YYREEE (reference sequence). This CDR3 has 18 amino acids. Trimming stripped 4 bases from V and 2 bases from J, with 19 bases between. The CDR3 is CASSPVVTGTAGANVLTF. Here the CDR3 DNA reads TGTGCCAGCAGCCCGGTAGTCACAGGGACGGCTGGGGCCAACGTCCTGACTTTC.

The V call is TRBV7-8, the J call TRBJ1-1; D is uncertain. This CDR3 region has 15 residues. V shed 2 bases and J shed 1 base, with 11 bases lying between them. Per germline, CDR1 SGHVS and CDR2 FQNEAQ. The CDR3 coding sequence is TGTGCCAGCAGCTTATTCGCTATCCCGAACACTGAAGCTTTCTTT. Its protein is CASSLFAIPNTEAFF.

The chain carries TRBV12-5 and TRBJ2-4; no firm D call. The CDR3 length is 13 residues. V was cut by 1 base and J by 9 bases, with 10 bases left in between. Germline CDR1 and CDR2: LGHNT and FRNRAP. As DNA, the CDR3 is TGTGCTAGTGGTTTGGGGCAGGCAGGCATTCAGTACTTC. Its translation is CASGLGQAGIQYF.

This clone was seen a single time. The CDR3, as DNA: TGCAGCGTTGCGGGACAGGGCTCTCAGAACACTGAAGCTTTCTTT. This gives the protein CSVAGQGSQNTEAFF. The chain recombines TRBV29-1 with TRBJ1-1; TRBD1 matches 9 bases. The germline V gene has CDR1 SQVTM and CDR2 ANQGSEA. CDR3 size: 15 residues. V gave up 4 bases and J gave up 1 base; unmatched junction bases: 7.

The chain recombines TRBV7-2 with TRBJ1-3; the match to TRBD1 covers 7 bases. The CDR3 runs 15 residues. Germline V lookup: CDR1 SGHTA, CDR2 FQGNSA. Unmatched junction bases numbered 10, after V lost 5 bases and J lost 6 bases. The DNA for the CDR3 is TGTGCCAGCAGCCGCGCGGTGGGACAGACAAACACCATATATTTT. It encodes CASSRAVGQTNTIYF.

V and J are TRBV11-2 and TRBJ2-2; D call uncertain. This CDR3 has 17 amino acids. V was shortened by 5 bases and J by 0 bases, with 16 bases between the two germline ends. Germline V gives CDR1 SGHAT, CDR2 FQNNGV. CDR3 bases: TGTGCCAGCAGCCGGAACCTAGACGTCGCGAACACCGGGGAGCTGTTTTTT. It codes for CASSRNLDVANTGELFF. Full variable domain (remainder filled in from reference TRBV11-2 and TRBJ2-2): EAGVAQSPRYKIIEKRQSVAFWCNPISGHATLYWYQQILGQGPKLLIQFQNNGVVDDSQLPKDRFSAERLKGVDSTLKIQPAKLEDSAVYLCASSRNLDVANTGELFFGEGSRLTVL.

In DNA, the CDR3 is TGTGCCAGCAGTCCCCACACTAGCGGGGCTTGGACAAATGAGCAGTTCTTC. Protein product: CASSPHTSGAWTNEQFF. The gene calls are TRBV9 and TRBJ2-1; 10 bases fit TRBD2. CDR1 and CDR2 from the germline V gene are SGDLS and YYNGEE. This CDR3 has 17 residues. With V trimmed by 5 bases and J by 7 bases, 15 bases remained unmatched.

This clone has only a few counts. This sequence joins TRBV7-8 and TRBJ1-5, with no clear D. Germline CDR1 is SGHVS and CDR2 is FQNEAQ. The CDR3 loop spans 15 amino acids. Trimming cost V 0 bases and J 4 bases, with 10 bases left between them. The CDR3 DNA reads TGTGCCAGCAGCTTAGCAGGTTTAGCAAATCAGCCCCAGCATTTT. It codes for CASSLAGLANQPQHF.

V usage is TRBV4-3 and J usage is TRBJ2-7; D not resolved. Trimming shortened V by 0 bases and J by 3 bases, and 12 bases separated the two germline ends. This CDR3 has 15 residues. Germline CDR1 is LGHNA and CDR2 is YSLEER. The CDR3 region has the DNA TGCGCCAGCAGCCAAGATCCGGGTGCCCACTACGAGCAGTACTTC. As protein: CASSQDPGAHYEQYF.

The rearrangement uses TRBV7-2 and TRBJ2-5; TRBD2 matches at 11 bases. The CDR3 length is 16 residues. V shed 5 bases and J 7 bases; nucleotides not matched to a gene: 12. Per the germline V gene, CDR1 is SGHTA and CDR2 is FQGNSA. Here the CDR3 DNA reads TGTGCCAGCAGCGTCCCGACTAGCGGGGAAGGGGGGACCCAGTACTTC. Translation gives CASSVPTSGEGGTQYF.

J is TRBJ1-2 and V is TRBV9; 7 positions match TRBD1. J gave up 3 bases and V 4 bases, and 9 bases lay outside the gene matches. The CDR3 consists of 15 residues. The germline gives CDR1 SGDLS, CDR2 YYNGEE. The CDR3 DNA reads as TGTGCCAGCAGCCAATTCCCGGGACAGTACTATGGCTACACCTTC. As protein: CASSQFPGQYYGYTF.

V is TRBV28 and J is TRBJ2-4; D is perhaps TRBD1 or TRBD2 (7 bases each). This CDR3 has 13 residues. V lost 10 bases, J lost 6 bases, and 16 bases lay in between. The germline V gene encodes CDR1 MDHEN and CDR2 SYDVKM. The CDR3 is CATQGGGGNIQYF. CDR3 sequence (DNA): TGTGCCACCCAGGGGGGGGGCGGAAACATTCAGTACTTC.

This chain joins TRBV11-2 and TRBJ1-3, with D possibly being TRBD1 (6 bases). CDR3 length: 16 amino acids. Germline loops: CDR1 SGHAT, CDR2 FQNNGV. The ends were cut back, 1 base at V and 9 bases at J, with 19 bases in the middle. The CDR3 spells CASSLGADRPRATIYF. In DNA, the CDR3 is TGTGCCAGCAGCTTAGGCGCAGACAGGCCCCGAGCCACCATATATTTT.

Remarks on this clone: In the same sample, other DNA sequences code for this CDR3. V and J are TRBV27 and TRBJ2-1, with TRBD1 as a possible D gene (6 bases). The CDR3 is 13 residues long. The germline CDR1 and CDR2 sequences are MNHEY and SMNVEV (reference sequence). V was pared by 4 bases and J by 4 bases, with 8 bases between. The CDR3 sequence is CASSWGQYNEQFF. As DNA, the CDR3 is TGTGCCAGCAGTTGGGGACAATACAATGAGCAGTTCTTC.

The V gene is TRBV27, the J gene TRBJ1-5; D is possibly TRBD1 (5 bases). Germline values: CDR1 MNHEY, CDR2 SMNVEV (reference sequence). Between the trimmed V and J ends, which lost 6 bases and 5 bases, there was a span of 14 bases. The CDR3 length is 14 residues. CDR3 sequence reads: CASSLAGHHQPQHF. DNA of the CDR3: TGTGCCAGCAGCCTCGCAGGACACCATCAGCCCCAGCATTTT.

This chain uses TRBV9 with TRBJ1-2; D gene uncertain. CDR1 is SGDLS, CDR2 YYNGEE, per germline. V shed 6 bases and J shed 4 bases, with 16 bases lying between them. CDR3 size: 14 residues. CDR3 protein: CASTLGMGVYGYTF. DNA of the CDR3: TGTGCCAGCACCTTGGGGATGGGAGTCTATGGCTACACCTTC.

This clone was observed a few times. Here the CDR3 reads CASGLEGGRALHF. CDR3 sequence (DNA): TGTGCTAGTGGTTTGGAGGGGGGGAGAGCCCTCCACTTT. The chain couples TRBV12-5 to TRBJ1-6; possibly TRBD1 for D (6 bases). This CDR3 has 13 residues. Between the trimmed V and J ends, which lost 1 base and 14 bases, there was a span of 12 bases. Germline V gives CDR1 LGHNT, CDR2 FRNRAP.